The 25 T cell receptor beta chains in this list originate from one sample, sequenced in a study of T cell responses to AZD1222 COVID-19 vaccine. This table comes from immunoSEQ multiplex PCR, and its TCRdb copy is limited to in-frame clones, with some not included. Of some 120,000 clones in the sample, around 89% were seen once. Sequenced material: peripheral blood, taken on day 0 of MenACWY control vaccination. Receptor source: an adult in good health.

V is TRBV10-1 and J is TRBJ2-5; D remains unclear. The germline V gene has CDR1 WNHNN and CDR2 SYGVQD (reference sequence). The CDR3 sequence is 13 residues long. V was trimmed by 2 bases and J by 4 bases, leaving 8 bases between them. In nucleotides, the CDR3 is TGCGCCAGCAGTGAGAACAGTCTAGAGACCCAGTACTTC. It codes for CASSENSLETQYF.

DNA of the CDR3: TGTGCCTGGACCTCGACAGAGCCTAACACTGAAGCTTTCTTT. Amino acids: CAWTSTEPNTEAFF. V gene TRBV30 combines with J gene TRBJ1-1; possible D gene TRBD1, 5 bases. CDR3 length: 14 residues. Germline V gene sequence: CDR1 GTSNPN, CDR2 SVGIG (reference sequence). Trimming left V 4 bases short and J 2 bases short, with 14 bases between.

The CDR3 region is CASRGLNEKLFF. The DNA for the CDR3 is TGTGCCAGCAGAGGCTTGAATGAAAAACTGTTTTTT. This sequence joins TRBV12-3 or TRBV12-4 and TRBJ1-4; D is ambiguous. Trimming left V 6 bases short and J 5 bases short, with 7 bases between. The CDR3 runs 12 residues.

This rearrangement joins TRBV7-3 to TRBJ2-2, with D perhaps assigned TRBD1 or TRBD2 (6 bases each). The CDR3 spans 15 residues. Trimming cost V 3 bases and J 6 bases, with 14 bases left between them. CDR1 is SGHTA, CDR2 FQGTGA, per germline. CDR3 sequence: CASSFGGWEAGELFF. CDR3 coding DNA: TGTGCCAGCAGCTTCGGGGGCTGGGAGGCCGGGGAGCTGTTTTTT.

This sequence joins TRBV29-1 and TRBJ1-2; no clear D. Germline CDR1 is SQVTM and CDR2 is ANQGSEA. The V end lost 6 bases, the J end lost 8 bases, and 16 bases lay between the germline ends. CDR3 length: 12 residues. CDR3 in DNA: TGCAGCGTAGGAGCCCTCCCAGGAGGCTACACCTTC. Its translation: CSVGALPGGYTF.

This clone was seen once. The V call is TRBV5-4, the J call TRBJ2-7; 7 positions agree with TRBD1. In germline, CDR1 is SGHNT, CDR2 YYREEE (reference sequence). The CDR3 sequence is 14 residues long. The V gene end was trimmed by 4 bases and the J gene end by 3 bases; junction bases not matched to a gene: 7. CDR3 amino acids: CASSRPDRNYEQYF. In DNA, the CDR3 is TGTGCCAGCAGCCGACCGGACAGGAACTACGAGCAGTACTTC.

This chain uses TRBV7-9 with TRBJ2-2; 7 bases are shared with TRBD1. This CDR3 region has 14 residues. Germline V lookup: CDR1 SEHNR, CDR2 FQNEAQ (reference sequence). The junction had 6 bases not matched to a gene; V was cut back by 5 bases and J by 6 bases. This CDR3 is CASSPRGKAGELFF. The CDR3 region has the DNA TGTGCCAGCAGCCCCAGGGGGAAGGCCGGGGAGCTGTTTTTT.

The chain joins TRBV5-8 to TRBJ1-3; D not resolved. This CDR3 has 15 residues. Trimming pared 5 bases from V and 0 bases from J, leaving 12 bases between. Per germline, CDR1 SGHTS and CDR2 YDEGEE. In nucleotides, the CDR3 is TGTGCCAGCAGGCGGACCGAGTACTCTGGAAACACCATATATTTT. This sequence encodes CASRRTEYSGNTIYF.

This clone was observed a handful of times. V and J are TRBV30 and TRBJ1-1; D perhaps matches TRBD1 (6 bases). Trimming took 3 bases from V and 3 from J, leaving 20 bases between them. CDR1 GTSNPN and CDR2 SVGIG come from the germline V gene (reference sequence). This CDR3 comprises 16 residues. The CDR3 reads CAWRVTYRGGDTEAFF. The DNA of the CDR3 is TGTGCCTGGAGGGTGACCTATAGAGGGGGAGACACTGAAGCTTTCTTT.

The chain recombines TRBV18 with TRBJ1-2, with TRBD1 as a possible D gene (6 bases). Germline V lookup: CDR1 KGHSH, CDR2 LQKENI. Trimming stripped 3 bases from V and 6 bases from J, with 17 bases between. CDR3 length: 15 amino acids. CDR3 region: CASSPPGGARDGYTF. The DNA of the CDR3 is TGTGCCAGCTCACCCCCCGGGGGGGCCCGGGATGGCTACACCTTC.

This chain uses TRBV27 with TRBJ2-1, with TRBD2 matching over 9 bases. The CDR3 covers 19 residues. After removal of 2 bases from V and 4 bases from J, the junction contained 15 bases not matched to a gene. Looked up from germline, CDR1 is MNHEY and CDR2 is SMNVEV (reference sequence). CDR3 sequence (DNA): TGTGCCAGCAGTTTAGTTTTAGCGGGAGATGGGGCGGTATACAATGAGCAGTTCTTC. Its translation is CASSLVLAGDGAVYNEQFF.

This clone was counted a few times. The rearrangement uses TRBV5-4 and TRBJ2-3, with TRBD1 identical over 7 bases. Germline V gene sequence: CDR1 SGHNT, CDR2 YYREEE (reference sequence). V was pared by 0 bases and J by 5 bases, with 3 bases of the junction left unmatched. CDR3 length equals 14 residues. CDR3 DNA: TGTGCCAGCAGCTTGGGACAGGGCGAAGATACGCAGTATTTT. Its protein is CASSLGQGEDTQYF.

J is TRBJ1-5 and V is TRBV6-5; weak D call: TRBD1 (5 bases). The V end lost 5 bases, the J end lost 9 bases, and 14 bases lay between the germline ends. The CDR3 has 13 residues. Germline V CDR1 and CDR2: MNHEY, SVGAGI. This CDR3 is CASSPRGLGPQHF. In DNA form, the CDR3 reads TGTGCCAGCAGTCCCCGGGGCCTCGGGCCCCAGCATTTT.

The chain links TRBV27 to TRBJ2-7; the match to TRBD1 covers 7 bases. This CDR3 is 17 amino acids long. In germline, CDR1 is MNHEY, CDR2 SMNVEV (reference sequence). Trimming at V came to 3 bases and at J to 3 bases, leaving 14 bases not matched to a gene. In DNA form, the CDR3 reads TGTGCCAGCAGTTTCCTCCGGGACAGCAATAGAGGCTACGAGCAGTACTTC. It specifies CASSFLRDSNRGYEQYF.

V usage is TRBV10-3 and J usage is TRBJ2-3; 9 bases agree with TRBD2. V lost 4 bases to trimming and J lost 5 bases; unmatched junction nucleotides: 16. The germline V gene has CDR1 ENHRY and CDR2 SYGVKD. CDR3 size: 18 residues. DNA of the CDR3: TGTGCCATCAGTGGCTCCGGGACTAGCCTACAAGTAGGAGATACGCAGTATTTT. Amino acid sequence: CAISGSGTSLQVGDTQYF.

The chain uses TRBV6-5 and TRBJ2-7; 11 nucleotides line up with TRBD2. With 8 bases clipped from V and 6 bases from J, the junction kept 9 bases outside the gene matches. The CDR3 totals 14 residues. CDR1 and CDR2 (germline): MNHEY, SVGAGI. The CDR3 DNA reads TGTGCCAGCCGTAGCGGGAGGGCTCCTCTCGAGCAGTACTTC. It yields the protein CASRSGRAPLEQYF.

The chain recombines TRBV7-9 with TRBJ2-7; the match to TRBD1 covers 7 bases. Germline loops: CDR1 SEHNR, CDR2 FQNEAQ (reference sequence). The V segment lost 5 bases and the J segment 2 bases; nucleotides outside the gene matches: 6. The CDR3 has 14 residues. The CDR3 here is CASSLGTATYEQYF. The CDR3 DNA follows: TGTGCCAGCAGCCTCGGGACAGCCACCTACGAGCAGTACTTC.

The genes are TRBV6-5 and TRBJ1-2; tentatively, D is TRBD1 (6 bases). Germline CDR1 and CDR2: MNHEY and SVGAGI. V lost 2 bases to trimming and J lost 7 bases, with 11 bases between them. The CDR3 extends over 13 amino acids. The CDR3 region has the DNA TGTGCCAGCAGTTACGGGTCAGGGGCTGGCTACACCTTC. Translation gives CASSYGSGAGYTF.

This sequence joins TRBV6-6 and TRBJ1-2; D remains ambiguous. V lost 0 bases to trimming and J lost 0 bases, with 8 bases between them. The CDR3 spans 15 residues. Germline V lookup: CDR1 MNHNY, CDR2 SVGAGI (reference sequence). CDR3 in amino acids: CASSYSSPANYGYTF. Written as DNA, the CDR3 is TGTGCCAGCAGTTACTCGTCGCCCGCTAACTATGGCTACACCTTC.

The rearrangement links TRBV7-9 to TRBJ1-1; D perhaps matches TRBD1 (5 bases). This CDR3 is built from 15 residues. Deletions cut 1 base from V and 4 bases from J, with 13 bases between. Germline values: CDR1 SEHNR, CDR2 FQNEAQ (reference sequence). The CDR3 is CASSLEPGRGTEAFF. The CDR3 DNA follows: TGTGCCAGCAGCTTAGAGCCGGGGCGGGGCACTGAAGCTTTCTTT.

The chain is built from TRBV7-3 and TRBJ1-2, with D tentatively TRBD1 (6 bases). V shed 4 bases and J shed 3 bases, with 15 bases lying between them. In germline, CDR1 is SGHTA, CDR2 FQGTGA. CDR3 length: 15 residues. In DNA form, the CDR3 reads TGTGCCAGCAGCTCCTCGGACAGTTCCTACTATGGCTACACCTTC. Amino acid sequence: CASSSSDSSYYGYTF.

The rearrangement joins TRBV5-6 to TRBJ2-5, with D uncertain. Looked up from germline, CDR1 is SGHDT and CDR2 is YYEEEE. V was trimmed by 2 bases and J by 1 base, leaving 9 bases between them. The CDR3 spans 14 residues. The CDR3 here is CASSFPPIQETQYF. CDR3 nucleotide sequence: TGTGCCAGCAGCTTTCCCCCCATCCAAGAGACCCAGTACTTC.

V usage is TRBV4-2 and J usage is TRBJ2-2; TRBD2 aligns across 10 bases. The junction had 4 bases not matched to a gene; V was cut back by 0 bases and J by 0 bases. Per the germline V gene, CDR1 is LGHNA and CDR2 is YNFKEQ. The CDR3 extends over 18 amino acids. In DNA, the CDR3 is TGTGCCAGCAGCCAAGAGGGACTAGCGTCCGCGAACACCGGGGAGCTGTTTTTT. This translates into CASSQEGLASANTGELFF.

The CDR3 protein is CAISGGAGELFF. Written as DNA, the CDR3 is TGTGCCATCTCCGGGGGTGCCGGGGAGCTGTTTTTT. V and J are TRBV19 and TRBJ2-2; maybe TRBD2 (6 bases). Germline CDR1 and CDR2: LNHDA and SQIVND (reference sequence). Trimming shortened V by 10 bases and J by 6 bases, and 12 bases separated the two germline ends. This CDR3 is built from 12 residues.

The rearrangement uses TRBV2 and TRBJ1-2; no clear D. CDR1 and CDR2 (germline): SNHLY, FYNNEI. The CDR3 sequence is 14 residues long. V was cut by 4 bases and J by 0 bases, with 9 bases left in between. The CDR3 reads CASSVGLANYGYTF. CDR3 nucleotides: TGTGCCAGCAGTGTGGGCCTAGCTAACTATGGCTACACCTTC. Together with reference TRBV2 and TRBJ1-2, the CDR3 gives the full variable domain: EPEVTQTPSHQVTQMGQEVILRCVPISNHLYFYWYRQILGQKVEFLVSFYNNEISEKSEIFDDQFSVERPDGSNFTLKIRSTKLEDSAMYFCASSVGLANYGYTFGSGTRLTVV.